This TCR beta chain emerged from a study of blood T cell repertoires in COVID-19. About the study: Collection of acute and convalescent COVID-19 samples took place in the United States, Italy and Spain. PBMCs, B-cell-depleted T cells, or T cells were the source of the cDNA or gDNA that made up the material.

This clone was seen a few times. The CDR3 is 18 residues long. V lost 0 bases, J lost 2 bases, and 11 bases stayed unmatched. Germline assignment: CDR1 LGHDT and CDR2 YNNKEL (reference sequence). In the authors' methods: Estimates of nucleated cell counts were drawn from the amplification of reference gene primers. The table came from immunoSEQ multiplex PCR; TCRdb's copy has only in-frame clones and leaves some out. The V and J calls and clone size come from that table; D and trimming were worked out from the DNA. Among around 47,000 clones listed, around 86% were seen once. This chain joins TRBV3-1 (or the pseudogene TRBV3-2) and TRBJ1-2; the match to TRBD1 covers 8 bases. The TCR comes from a man in his 70s with active COVID-19. The sequenced sample consisted of peripheral blood. The CDR3 nucleotides read TGTGCCAGCAGCCAAGATTGGACAGGGCCTACAAGCAACTATGGCTACACCTTC. Residues: CASSQDWTGPTSNYGYTF.